Detailed here is one T cell receptor (beta chain). Which antigen it targets is not known. Nothing much larger sits one base from this clone, and base qualities are not available. At one collaborating source in Seattle, patients were enrolled during active infection and were followed longitudinally through the course of disease. Collaborating institutions collected whole blood in K2EDTA tubes following their own protocols. For TCRbeta analysis, collaborator samples were shipped as frozen whole blood, as isolated PBMCs, or as DNA extracted from either sample type. The sample originates from a study of blood T cell repertoires in COVID-19 (TCRdb year 2020). For context, the study as a whole: Samples covering the acute and convalescent phases of COVID-19 were provided by collaborators in the United States, Italy and Spain. HLA class I and class II types, where available, came from metadata supplied by the sample provider rather than from assay-based typing. The repertoires were made available in a free public database intended to serve as a resource for research on the immune response to SARS-CoV-2. Nearly every sample came with metadata listing a de-identified subject ID, COVID-19 status, age in years and sex. The dataset comprised deeply sampled blood TCRbeta repertoires from subjects exposed to, actively infected with, or recovered from COVID-19. The prospective study material was composed of cDNA or gDNA derived from T cells, B-cell-depleted T cells, or PBMCs. Samples were obtained from the ongoing ImmuneRACE study (first 160 participants) and from approximately 1,200 subjects provided by 6 global collaborators. General conclusions and limits of the study: The quantity of clinical and demographic metadata differed by source and by participant and was supplied without curation.

TCRbeta CDR3 regions were amplified from genomic DNA using the immunoSEQ Assay, a bias-controlled multiplex PCR. The study's own analysis went as follows. The number of nucleated cells in each sample was estimated from the amplification of reference gene primers within the assay. Sequence reads were collapsed and filtered to measure the absolute abundance of every unique TCRbeta CDR3 rearrangement. For each sample, productive Simpson clonality was calculated as the square root of Simpson's diversity index over productive rearrangements. TCRdb took over this immuneACCESS table, retaining in-frame rearrangements with V and J assigned. Such tables are incomplete; in checked studies, under half of the missing clones stem from an unresolved V gene, and the remainder is unexplained. For V, J and clone size, that table is used; D and trimming come from the DNA. The sample yields about 110,000 clones; about 85% were counted once. The ten largest make up more than 5% of the sample.

In the germline V gene, CDR1 corresponds to SNHLY and CDR2 to FYNNEI. Germline trimming: 0 bases from V, 4 bases from J; junction bases outside gene matches: 6. From the cysteine up to the phenylalanine, the CDR3 has a length of 17 residues. Of the read, only the CDR3 DNA is kept; its 51 bases are in frame from base 1. The sequence was collected from a woman aged 60 to 75 with COVID-19, enrolled during active disease. The chain couples TRBV2 to TRBJ1-1; TRBD1 aligns with 12 central bases. Source material: peripheral blood. The DNA reads TGTGCCAGCAGTGAAGCGCGGGACAGGGGGCTGGGCACTGAAGCTTTCTTT. The resulting protein is CASSEARDRGLGTEAFF.